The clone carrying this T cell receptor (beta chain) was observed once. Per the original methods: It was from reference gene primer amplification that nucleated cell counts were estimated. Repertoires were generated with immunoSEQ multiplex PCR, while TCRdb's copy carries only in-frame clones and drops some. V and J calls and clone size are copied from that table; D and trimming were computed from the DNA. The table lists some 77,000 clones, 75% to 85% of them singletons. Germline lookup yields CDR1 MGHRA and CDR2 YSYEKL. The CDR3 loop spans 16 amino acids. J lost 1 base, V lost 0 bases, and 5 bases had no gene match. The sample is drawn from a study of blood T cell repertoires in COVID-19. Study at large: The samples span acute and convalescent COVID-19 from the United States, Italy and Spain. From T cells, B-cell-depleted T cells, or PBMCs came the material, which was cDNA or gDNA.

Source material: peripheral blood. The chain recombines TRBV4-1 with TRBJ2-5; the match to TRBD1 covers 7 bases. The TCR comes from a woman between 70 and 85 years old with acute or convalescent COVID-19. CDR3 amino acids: CASSQDQGTAQETQYF. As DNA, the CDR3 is TGCGCCAGCAGCCAAGATCAAGGGACAGCCCAAGAGACCCAGTACTTC.